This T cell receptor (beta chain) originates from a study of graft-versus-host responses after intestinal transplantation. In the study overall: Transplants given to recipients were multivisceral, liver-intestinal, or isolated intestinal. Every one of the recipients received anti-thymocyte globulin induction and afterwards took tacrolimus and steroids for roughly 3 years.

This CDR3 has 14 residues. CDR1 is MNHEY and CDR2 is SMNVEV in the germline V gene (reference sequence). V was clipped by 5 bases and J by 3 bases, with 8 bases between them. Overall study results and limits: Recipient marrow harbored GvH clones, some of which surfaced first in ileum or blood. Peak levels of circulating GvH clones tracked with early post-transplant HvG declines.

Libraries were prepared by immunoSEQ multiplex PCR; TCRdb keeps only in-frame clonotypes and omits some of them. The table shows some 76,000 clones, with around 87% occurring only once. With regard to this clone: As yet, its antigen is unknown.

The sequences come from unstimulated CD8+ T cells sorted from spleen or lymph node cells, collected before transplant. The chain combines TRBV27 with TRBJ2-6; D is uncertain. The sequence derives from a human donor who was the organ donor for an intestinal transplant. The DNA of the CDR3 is TGTGCCAGCAGTCCCCTTAGTGGGGCCAACGTCCTGACTTTC. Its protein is CASSPLSGANVLTF.